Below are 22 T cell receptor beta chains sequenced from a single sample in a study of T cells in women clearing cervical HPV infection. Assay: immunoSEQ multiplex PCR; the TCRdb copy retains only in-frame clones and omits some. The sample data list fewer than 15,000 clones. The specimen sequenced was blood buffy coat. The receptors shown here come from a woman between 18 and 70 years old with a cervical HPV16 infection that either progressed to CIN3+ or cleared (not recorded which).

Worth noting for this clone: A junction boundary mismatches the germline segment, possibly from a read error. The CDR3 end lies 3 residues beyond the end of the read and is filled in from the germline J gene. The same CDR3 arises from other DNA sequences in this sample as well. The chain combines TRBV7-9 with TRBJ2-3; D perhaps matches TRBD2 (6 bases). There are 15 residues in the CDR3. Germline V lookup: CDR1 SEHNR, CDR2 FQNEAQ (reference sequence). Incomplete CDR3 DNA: TGTGCCAGCAGCCTAGCGCAGGGATTGGTGGAGACG. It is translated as CASSLAQGLVET. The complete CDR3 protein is CASSLAQGLVETQYF. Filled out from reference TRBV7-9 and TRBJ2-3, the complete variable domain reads DTGVSQNPRHKITKRGQNVTFRCDPISEHNRLYWYRQTLGQGPEFLTYFQNEAQLEKSRLLSDRFSAERPKGSFSTLEIQRTEQGDSAMYLCASSLAQGLVETQYFGPGTRLTVL.

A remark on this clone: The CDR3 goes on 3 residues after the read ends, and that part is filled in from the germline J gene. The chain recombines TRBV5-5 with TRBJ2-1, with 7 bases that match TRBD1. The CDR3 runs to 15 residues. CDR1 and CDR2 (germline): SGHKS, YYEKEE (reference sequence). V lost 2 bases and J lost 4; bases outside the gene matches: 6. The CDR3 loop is CASSLQGLEYNEQFF. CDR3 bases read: TGTGCCAGCAGCTTACAGGGGCTAGAATACAATGAG.

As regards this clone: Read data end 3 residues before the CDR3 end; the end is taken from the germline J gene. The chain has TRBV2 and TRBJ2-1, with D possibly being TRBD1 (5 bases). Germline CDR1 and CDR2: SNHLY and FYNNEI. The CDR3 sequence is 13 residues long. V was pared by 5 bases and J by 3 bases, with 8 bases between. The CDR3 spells CASSSDSYNEQFF. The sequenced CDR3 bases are TGTGCCAGCAGTTCCGACAGCTACAATGAG. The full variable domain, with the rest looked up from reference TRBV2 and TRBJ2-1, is EPEVTQTPSHQVTQMGQEVILRCVPISNHLYFYWYRQILGQKVEFLVSFYNNEISEKSEIFDDQFSVERPDGSNFTLKIRSTKLEDSAMYFCASSSDSYNEQFFGPGTRLTVL.

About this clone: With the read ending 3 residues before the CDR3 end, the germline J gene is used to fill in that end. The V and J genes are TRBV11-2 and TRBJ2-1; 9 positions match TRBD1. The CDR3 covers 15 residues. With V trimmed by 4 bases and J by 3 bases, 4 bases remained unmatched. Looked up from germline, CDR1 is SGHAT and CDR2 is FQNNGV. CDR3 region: CASSSDRGSYNEQFF. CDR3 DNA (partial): TGTGCCAGCAGCTCGGACAGGGGAAGCTACAATGAG.

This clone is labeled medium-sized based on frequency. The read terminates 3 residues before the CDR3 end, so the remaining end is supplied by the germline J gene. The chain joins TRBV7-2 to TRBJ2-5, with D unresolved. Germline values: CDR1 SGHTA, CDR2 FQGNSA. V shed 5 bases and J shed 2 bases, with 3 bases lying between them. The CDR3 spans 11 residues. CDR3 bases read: TGTGCCAGCAGCCAACAAGAGACC. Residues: CASSQQET. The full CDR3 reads CASSQQETQYF.

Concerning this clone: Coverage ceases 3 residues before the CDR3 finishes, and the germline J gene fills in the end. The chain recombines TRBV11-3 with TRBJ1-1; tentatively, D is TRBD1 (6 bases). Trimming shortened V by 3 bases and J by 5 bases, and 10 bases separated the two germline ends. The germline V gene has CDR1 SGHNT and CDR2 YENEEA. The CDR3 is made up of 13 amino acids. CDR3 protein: CASSFHRETEAFF. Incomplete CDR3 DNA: TGTGCCAGCAGCTTCCACAGGGAAACTGAA.

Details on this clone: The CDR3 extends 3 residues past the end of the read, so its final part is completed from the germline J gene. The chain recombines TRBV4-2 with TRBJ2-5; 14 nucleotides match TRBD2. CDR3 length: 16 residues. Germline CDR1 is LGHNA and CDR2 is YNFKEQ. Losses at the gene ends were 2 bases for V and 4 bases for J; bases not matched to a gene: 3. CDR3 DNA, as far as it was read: TGTGCCAGCAGCCAATTGGGACTAGCGGGGGTAGAGACC. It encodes CASSQLGLAGVET. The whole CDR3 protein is CASSQLGLAGVETQYF.

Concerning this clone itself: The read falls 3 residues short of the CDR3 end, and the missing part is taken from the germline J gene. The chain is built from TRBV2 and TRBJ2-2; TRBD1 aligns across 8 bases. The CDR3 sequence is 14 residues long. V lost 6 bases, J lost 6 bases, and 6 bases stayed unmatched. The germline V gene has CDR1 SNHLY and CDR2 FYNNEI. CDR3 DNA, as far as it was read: TGTGCCAGCAGCCTAGAGACAGGGGCCGGGGAG. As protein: CASSLETGAGE. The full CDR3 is CASSLETGAGELFF. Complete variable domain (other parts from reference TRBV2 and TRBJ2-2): EPEVTQTPSHQVTQMGQEVILRCVPISNHLYFYWYRQILGQKVEFLVSFYNNEISEKSEIFDDQFSVERPDGSNFTLKIRSTKLEDSAMYFCASSLETGAGELFFGEGSRLTVL.

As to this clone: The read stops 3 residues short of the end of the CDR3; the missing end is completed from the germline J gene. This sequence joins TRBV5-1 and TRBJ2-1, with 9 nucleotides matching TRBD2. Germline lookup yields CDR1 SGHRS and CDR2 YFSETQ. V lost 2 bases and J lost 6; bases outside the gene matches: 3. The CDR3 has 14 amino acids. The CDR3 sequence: CASSFAGGINEQFF. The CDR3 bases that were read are TGCGCCAGCAGCTTTGCGGGGGGGATCAATGAG.

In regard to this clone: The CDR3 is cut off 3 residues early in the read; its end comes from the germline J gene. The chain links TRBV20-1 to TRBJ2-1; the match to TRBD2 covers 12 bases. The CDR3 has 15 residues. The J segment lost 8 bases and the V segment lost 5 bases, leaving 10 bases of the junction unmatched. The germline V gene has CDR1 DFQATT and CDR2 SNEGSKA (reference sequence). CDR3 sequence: CSALGSSGGAYEQFF. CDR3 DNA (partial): TGCAGTGCTTTGGGTTCTAGCGGGGGGGCATATGAG.

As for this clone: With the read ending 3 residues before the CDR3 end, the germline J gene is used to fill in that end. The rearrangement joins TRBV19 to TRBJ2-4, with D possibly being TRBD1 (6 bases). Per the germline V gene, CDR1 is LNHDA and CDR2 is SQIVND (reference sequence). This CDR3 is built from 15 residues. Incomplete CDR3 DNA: TGTGCCAGTAGCCGGAATAGGACAGTTAACTATGGT. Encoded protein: CASSRNRTVNYG. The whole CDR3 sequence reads CASSRNRTVNYGQYF.

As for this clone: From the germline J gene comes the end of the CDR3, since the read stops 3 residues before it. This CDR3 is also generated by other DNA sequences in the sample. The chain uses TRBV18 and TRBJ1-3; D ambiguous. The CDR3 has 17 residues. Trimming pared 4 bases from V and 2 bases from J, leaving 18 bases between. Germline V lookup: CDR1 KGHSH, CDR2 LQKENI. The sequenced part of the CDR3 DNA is TGTGCCAGCTCACGAGATGCAGGACTTCCCCCTGGAAACACC. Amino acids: CASSRDAGLPPGNT. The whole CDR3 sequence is CASSRDAGLPPGNTIYF.

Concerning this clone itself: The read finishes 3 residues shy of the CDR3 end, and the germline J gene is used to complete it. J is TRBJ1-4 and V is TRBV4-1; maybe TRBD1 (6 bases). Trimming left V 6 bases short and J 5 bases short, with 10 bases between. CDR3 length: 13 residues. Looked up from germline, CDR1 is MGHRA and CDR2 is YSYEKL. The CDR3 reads CASRRGGNEKLFF. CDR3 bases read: TGCGCCAGCAGAAGAGGGGGAAATGAAAAA.

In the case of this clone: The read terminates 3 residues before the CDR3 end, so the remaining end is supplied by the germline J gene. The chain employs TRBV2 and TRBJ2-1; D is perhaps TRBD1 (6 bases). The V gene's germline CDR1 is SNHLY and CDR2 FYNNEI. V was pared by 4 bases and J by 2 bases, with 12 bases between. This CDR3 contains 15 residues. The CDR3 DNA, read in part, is TGTGCCAGCAGTGTGGAACAGGGAACCTACAATGAG. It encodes CASSVEQGTYNE. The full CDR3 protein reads CASSVEQGTYNEQFF.

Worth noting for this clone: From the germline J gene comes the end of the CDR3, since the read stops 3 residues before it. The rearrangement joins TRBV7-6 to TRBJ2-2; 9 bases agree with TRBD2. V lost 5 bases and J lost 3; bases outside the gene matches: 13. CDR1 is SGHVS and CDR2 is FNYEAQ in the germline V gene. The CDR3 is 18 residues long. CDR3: CASSPTLAGTLDTGELFF. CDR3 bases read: TGTGCCAGCAGCCCAACTCTAGCGGGGACGTTGGACACCGGGGAG.

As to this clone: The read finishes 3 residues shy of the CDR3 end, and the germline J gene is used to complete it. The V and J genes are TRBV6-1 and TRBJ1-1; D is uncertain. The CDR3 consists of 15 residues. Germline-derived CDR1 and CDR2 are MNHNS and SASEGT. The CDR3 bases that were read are TGTGCCAGCAGTGAAGAAGCGGGCTCCTACAATGAG. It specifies CASSEEAGSYNE. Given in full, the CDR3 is CASSEEAGSYNEAFF.

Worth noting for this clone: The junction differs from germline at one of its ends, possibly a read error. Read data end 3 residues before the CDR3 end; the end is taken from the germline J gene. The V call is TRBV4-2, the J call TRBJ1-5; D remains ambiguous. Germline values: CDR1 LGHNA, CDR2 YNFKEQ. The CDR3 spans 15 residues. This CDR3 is CASSQSYPSNQPQHF. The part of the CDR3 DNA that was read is TGCGCCAGCAGCCAAAGCTACCCGAGCAATCAGCCC.

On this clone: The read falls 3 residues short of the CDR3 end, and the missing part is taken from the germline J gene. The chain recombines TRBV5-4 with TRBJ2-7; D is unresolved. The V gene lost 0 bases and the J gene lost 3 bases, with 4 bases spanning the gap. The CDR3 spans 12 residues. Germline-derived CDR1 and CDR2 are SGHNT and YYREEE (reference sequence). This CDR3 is CASSLDNYEQYF. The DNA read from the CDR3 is TGTGCCAGCAGCTTGGACAACTACGAG.

The CDR3 protein is CASSEALGDRGAFF. The CDR3 bases that were read are TGCGCCAGCAGTGAGGCGCTAGGGGATCGAGGA. The rearrangement links TRBV10-1 to TRBJ1-1; D is possibly TRBD1 (5 bases). The observed sequence ends 3 residues before the CDR3 terminus, with the missing tail filled in from the germline J gene. Germline-derived CDR1 and CDR2 are WNHNN and SYGVQD (reference sequence). This CDR3 contains 14 residues.

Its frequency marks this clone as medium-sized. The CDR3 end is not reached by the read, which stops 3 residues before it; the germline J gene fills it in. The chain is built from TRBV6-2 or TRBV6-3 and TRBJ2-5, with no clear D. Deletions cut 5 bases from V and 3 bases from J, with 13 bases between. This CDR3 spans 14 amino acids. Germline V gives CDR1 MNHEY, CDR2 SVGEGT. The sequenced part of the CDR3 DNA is TGTGCCAGCAGTGTGACTGTACTTAAAGAGACC. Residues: CASSVTVLKET. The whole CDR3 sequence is CASSVTVLKETQYF.

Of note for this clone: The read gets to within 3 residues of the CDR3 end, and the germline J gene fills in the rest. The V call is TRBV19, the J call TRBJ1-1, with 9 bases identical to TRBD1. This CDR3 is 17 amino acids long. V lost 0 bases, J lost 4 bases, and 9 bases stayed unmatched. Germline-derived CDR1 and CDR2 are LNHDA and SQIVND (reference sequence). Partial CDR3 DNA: TGTGCCAGTAGTATAGATCTGGACAGGGGAATCGCCACTGAA. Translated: CASSIDLDRGIATE. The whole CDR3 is CASSIDLDRGIATEAFF.

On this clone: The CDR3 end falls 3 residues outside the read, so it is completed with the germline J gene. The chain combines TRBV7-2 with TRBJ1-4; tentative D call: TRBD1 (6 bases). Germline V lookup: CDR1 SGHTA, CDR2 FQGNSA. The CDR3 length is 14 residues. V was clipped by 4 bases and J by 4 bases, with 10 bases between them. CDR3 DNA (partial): TGTGCCAGCAGCTGGACAGTCAATAATGAAAAA. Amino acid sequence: CASSWTVNNEK. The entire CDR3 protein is CASSWTVNNEKLFF.